The clone carrying this T cell receptor beta chain appeared many times. The target antigen is unknown. The cDNA came from 5'RACE, which used 10-nucleotide random UMIs. MiXCR, applied by TCRdb to the 5' RACE reads, yields one record per CDR3 protein. The sample lists 50,000 to 80,000 distinct CDR3 sequences, almost 3.5% occurring once. The sample is drawn from a study of neurological immune-mediated disorders. Overall study results and limits: When grouped phylogenetically, the repertoires of 18 of the 34 multiple sclerosis patients fell together in one related-CDR3 cluster, which is a possible signature.

CDR1 and CDR2 from the germline V gene are SGHVS and FQNEAQ. The CDR3 length is 13 residues. V lost 6 bases and J lost 4, with 12 bases in between. PBMCs stored at -80 C, 2 million in total, were the source of the unsorted libraries. Sequencing used PBMCs. The receptor was derived from a man aged 35 to 55 with multiple sclerosis. The chain uses TRBV7-8 and TRBJ1-2; D remains unclear. The CDR3 is CASRLSAVYGYTF. In nucleotides, the CDR3 is TGTGCCAGCAGACTGTCGGCAGTCTATGGCTACACCTTC.